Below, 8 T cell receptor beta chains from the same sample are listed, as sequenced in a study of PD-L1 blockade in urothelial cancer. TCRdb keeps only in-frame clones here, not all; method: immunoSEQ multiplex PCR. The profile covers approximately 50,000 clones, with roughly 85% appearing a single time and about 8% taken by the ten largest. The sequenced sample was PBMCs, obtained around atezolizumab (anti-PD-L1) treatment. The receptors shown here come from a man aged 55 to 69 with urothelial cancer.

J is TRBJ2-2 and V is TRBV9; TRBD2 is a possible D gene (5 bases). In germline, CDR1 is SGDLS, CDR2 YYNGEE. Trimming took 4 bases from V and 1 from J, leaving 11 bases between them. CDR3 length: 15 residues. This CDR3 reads CASSPQTMNTGELFF. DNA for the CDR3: TGTGCCAGCAGCCCCCAGACTATGAACACCGGGGAGCTGTTTTTT.

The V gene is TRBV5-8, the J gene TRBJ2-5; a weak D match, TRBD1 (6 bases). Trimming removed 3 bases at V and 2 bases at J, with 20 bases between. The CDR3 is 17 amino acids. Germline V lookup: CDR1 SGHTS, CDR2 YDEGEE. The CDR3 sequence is CASSYSFLDSFQETQYF. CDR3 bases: TGTGCCAGCAGCTATTCATTTCTGGACAGCTTTCAAGAGACCCAGTACTTC.

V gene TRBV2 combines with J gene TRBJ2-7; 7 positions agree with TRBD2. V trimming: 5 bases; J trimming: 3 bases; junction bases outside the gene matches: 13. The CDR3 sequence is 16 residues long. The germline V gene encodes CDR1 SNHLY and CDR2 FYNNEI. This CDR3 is CASSSRLRDYDYEQYF. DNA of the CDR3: TGTGCCAGCAGTTCACGCCTCCGGGACTATGACTACGAGCAGTACTTC.

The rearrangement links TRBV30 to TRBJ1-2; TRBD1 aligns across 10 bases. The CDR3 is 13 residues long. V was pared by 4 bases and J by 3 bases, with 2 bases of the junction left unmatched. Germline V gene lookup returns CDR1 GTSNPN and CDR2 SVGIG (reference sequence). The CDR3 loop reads CAWNDRGHYGYTF. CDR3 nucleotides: TGTGCCTGGAACGACAGGGGGCACTATGGCTACACCTTC.

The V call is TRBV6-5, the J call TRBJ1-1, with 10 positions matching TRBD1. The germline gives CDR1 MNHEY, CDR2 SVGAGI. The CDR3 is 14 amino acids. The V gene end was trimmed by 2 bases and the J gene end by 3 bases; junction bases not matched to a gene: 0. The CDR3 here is CASSYGTGDTEAFF. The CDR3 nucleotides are TGTGCCAGCAGTTACGGGACAGGGGACACTGAAGCTTTCTTT.

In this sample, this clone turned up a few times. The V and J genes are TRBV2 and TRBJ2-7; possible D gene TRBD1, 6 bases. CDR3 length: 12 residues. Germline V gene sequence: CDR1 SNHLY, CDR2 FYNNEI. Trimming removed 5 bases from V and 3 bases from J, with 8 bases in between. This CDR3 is CASSTQGYEQYF. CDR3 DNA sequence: TGTGCCAGCAGTACACAGGGCTACGAGCAGTACTTC.

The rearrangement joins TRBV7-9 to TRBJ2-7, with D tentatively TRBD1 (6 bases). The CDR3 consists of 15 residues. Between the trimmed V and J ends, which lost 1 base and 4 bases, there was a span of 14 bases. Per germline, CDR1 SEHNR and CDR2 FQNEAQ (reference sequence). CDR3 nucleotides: TGTGCCAGCAGCTTAGTGGCAGGGGCGCGGTACGAGCAGTACTTC. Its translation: CASSLVAGARYEQYF. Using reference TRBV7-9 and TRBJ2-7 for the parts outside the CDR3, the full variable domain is DTGVSQNPRHKITKRGQNVTFRCDPISEHNRLYWYRQTLGQGPEFLTYFQNEAQLEKSRLLSDRFSAERPKGSFSTLEIQRTEQGDSAMYLCASSLVAGARYEQYFGPGTRLTVT.

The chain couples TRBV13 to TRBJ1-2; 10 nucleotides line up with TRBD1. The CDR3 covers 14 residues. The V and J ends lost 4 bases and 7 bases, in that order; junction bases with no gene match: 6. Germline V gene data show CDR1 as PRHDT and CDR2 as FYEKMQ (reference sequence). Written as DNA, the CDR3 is TGTGCCAGCAGCTACGACAGGGGGCGTCTTGGCTACACCTTC. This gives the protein CASSYDRGRLGYTF.